This TCR beta chain was identified during a study of response to subunit inactivated influenza vaccine. This clonotype was seen a handful of times. The antigen is unknown. This CDR3 spans 16 amino acids. The germline V gene encodes CDR1 SGHVS and CDR2 FQNEAQ. The germline V and J ends were trimmed by 3 bases and 0 bases, with 12 bases remaining between them. The study, taken as a whole, reports: The authors offered the suggestion that each seasonal influenza vaccination recruits few new T cells.

TCRdb analysed the RT-PCR reads with MiXCR anew, one entry per CDR3 protein. In the table there are 600,000 to 850,000 distinct CDR3 sequences, less than 15% of which are singletons. This chain connects TRBV7-8 to TRBJ1-5; D remains unclear. Specimen: PBMCs from blood, collected less than 15 days before vaccination. The sequence came from a man aged 45-65 years who received an inactivated influenza vaccine. The CDR3 coding sequence is TGTGCCAGCAGCTTCGGACTAGGGAATAGCAATCAGCCCCAGCATTTT. The encoded protein is CASSFGLGNSNQPQHF. The full variable domain, in which reference TRBV7-8 and TRBJ1-5 provide the parts outside the CDR3, is GAGVSQSPRYKVAKRGQDVALRCDPISGHVSLFWYQQALGQGPEFLTYFQNEAQLDKSGLPSDRFFAERPEGSVSTLKIQRTQQEDSAVYLCASSFGLGNSNQPQHFGDGTRLSIL.